This T cell receptor beta chain emerged from a study of blood T cell repertoires in COVID-19. This table comes from immunoSEQ multiplex PCR, and its TCRdb copy is limited to in-frame clones, with some not included. The table has around 69,000 clones, 81% seen once. The CDR3 runs to 16 residues. V trimming: 1 base; J trimming: 8 bases; junction bases outside the gene matches: 10. Germline CDR1 reads LGHDT; CDR2 reads YNNKEL (reference sequence). The sample was peripheral blood. This chain connects TRBV3-1 (or the pseudogene TRBV3-2) to TRBJ1-2; 10 nucleotides agree with TRBD1. This TCR derives from a woman in her sixties or seventies with acute or convalescent COVID-19. The CDR3 nucleotides read TGTGCCAGCAGCCAAGGGACCCGACAGGGGGCGAGAGGCTACACCTTC. Amino acids: CASSQGTRQGARGYTF.